Detailed here is one TCR beta chain. Its antigen remains unidentified. Clones were read by immunoSEQ multiplex PCR, and TCRdb kept only the in-frame ones, dropping some. This repertoire shows more than 110,000 clones, 93% found once; its top ten account for over 7.5%. The source of the sample is a study of T cell responses to AZD1222 COVID-19 vaccine. Overall study results and limits: An increase in Spike-specific TCR breadth and depth was observed after two AZD1222 doses. After the peak T cell response, and only then, were repertoires sampled.

This clonotype originated in an adult in good health. The sample consisted of peripheral blood, taken on day 0 of AZD1222 vaccination.

As DNA, the CDR3 is TGTGCCAGCCGTCAGGGGGCCGGGGCCCTCCACTTT. It specifies CASRQGAGALHF. V usage is TRBV3-1 (or the pseudogene TRBV3-2) and J usage is TRBJ1-6, with 8 nucleotides matching TRBD1. The length of the CDR3 is 12 residues. The germline V gene has CDR1 LGHDT and CDR2 YNNKEL (reference sequence). The V gene end was trimmed by 8 bases and the J gene end by 14 bases; junction bases not matched to a gene: 8.